This T cell receptor beta chain comes out of a study of T cells after yellow fever vaccination. Study outcomes and limitations: Secondary responses were weaker yet peaked faster, day 5 versus 15. Post-booster reappearance was seen for most primary-vaccination clones (roughly 96% CD4, about 88% CD8).

V dropped 4 bases and J dropped 0 bases, with 15 bases sitting between them. This CDR3 contains 16 residues. Germline values: CDR1 SGHRS, CDR2 YFSETQ. This clonotype occurred many times. The antigen remains undetermined. TCR cDNA, made by 5'RACE template switching, carried an added universal primer site and UMIs. In TCRdb, the 5' RACE reads were re-called with MiXCR into one record per CDR3 protein. The data hold approximately 110,000 distinct CDR3 sequences, with roughly 6.7% observed a single time. Sequencing used CD4+ T cells sorted from PBMCs, obtained roughly 10 days after the first yellow fever vaccination. The genes are TRBV5-1 and TRBJ2-3; weak D call: TRBD1 (6 bases). This TCR was recovered from a man younger than 35 who received the YFV17D yellow fever vaccine. DNA of the CDR3: TGCGCCAGCAGCAGTACAGGGCGAACTAGCACAGATACGCAGTATTTT. Its protein is CASSSTGRTSTDTQYF.